This T cell receptor beta chain emerged from a study of CXCR3-negative and CXCR3-positive naive CD8 T cells. The libraries of TRB cDNA were constructed through 5' RACE using UMI labels. TCRdb reprocessed the 5' RACE reads and stores each CDR3 protein as one record, lacking DNA. The sample shows some 130,000 distinct CDR3 sequences, and around 0.27% sits with its ten largest clones. There are 14 residues in the CDR3. Germline values: CDR1 LGHNA, CDR2 YSLEER. The chain uses TRBV4-3 and TRBJ2-1; the D gene TCRdb calls, TRBD1, cannot be checked with no DNA. This receptor was taken from a human donor in good health. Some clones in this sample may be carry-over from other donors' samples. The specimen sequenced was naive CXCR3- CD8+ T cells from blood. Subset described: CD45RO-CCR7+CD27+CD95- naive CD8+ T cells lacking CXCR3 (TNR3-). CDR3 protein: CASSQGGTINEQFF.